Presented here are 21 T cell receptor beta chains from one specimen sequenced in a study of shared clonotypes between healthy human individuals. Naive CD8 cells comprised CD45RO-negative, CCR7-positively selected cells, excluding terminally differentiated effector memory CD45RA+ cells. Produced via immunoSEQ multiplex PCR; TCRdb's table is partial and in-frame only. The sample contains 550,000 to 750,000 clones, about 90% of which appear only once. What was sequenced was naive CD8+ T cells sorted from blood. Every receptor here comes from a man aged 30 to 45 in good health.

J is TRBJ1-5 and V is TRBV27; possibly TRBD1 for D (5 bases). The ends were cut back, 5 bases at V and 9 bases at J, with 17 bases in the middle. This CDR3 region has 14 residues. CDR1 is MNHEY, CDR2 SMNVEV, per germline (reference sequence). CDR3 protein: CASSLSARGWPQHF. The CDR3 DNA reads as TGTGCCAGCAGTCTCTCGGCCCGGGGCTGGCCCCAGCATTTT.

V is TRBV14 and J is TRBJ1-1, with D uncertain. The V end lost 1 base, the J end lost 0 bases, and 6 bases lay between the germline ends. This CDR3 is 14 amino acids long. From germline, CDR1 is SGHDN and CDR2 FVKESK. CDR3 nucleotide sequence: TGTGCCAGCAGCCAAGGGACCATGAACACTGAAGCTTTCTTT. It is translated as CASSQGTMNTEAFF.

V gene TRBV27 combines with J gene TRBJ2-3; D may be TRBD2 (6 bases). Trimming stripped 7 bases from V and 5 bases from J, with 16 bases between. This CDR3 is built from 14 residues. CDR1 is MNHEY and CDR2 is SMNVEV in the germline V gene (reference sequence). CDR3 DNA sequence: TGTGCCAGCACCTCGCTAGCGTACGGAGATACGCAGTATTTT. This sequence encodes CASTSLAYGDTQYF.

This clone was seen only a few times. The genes are TRBV5-1 and TRBJ2-7; TRBD2 matches at 14 bases. The CDR3 has 16 residues. Germline values: CDR1 SGHRS, CDR2 YFSETQ. Unmatched junction bases numbered 5, after V lost 3 bases and J lost 3 bases. Here the CDR3 DNA reads TGCGCCAGCAGCTCGGGACTAGCGGGGGATATCTACGAGCAGTACTTC. This encodes CASSSGLAGDIYEQYF.

The gene calls are TRBV7-6 and TRBJ2-1, with 7 bases fitting TRBD2. Germline assignment: CDR1 SGHVS and CDR2 FNYEAQ. V shed 3 bases and J 6 bases; nucleotides not matched to a gene: 11. CDR3 size: 16 residues. CDR3 sequence: CASSLSRAGLPNEQFF. The CDR3 DNA is TGTGCCAGCAGCTTGTCTCGAGCGGGACTTCCCAATGAGCAGTTCTTC.

The chain uses TRBV7-9 and TRBJ1-1, with D perhaps TRBD1 (5 bases). Germline CDR1 is SEHNR and CDR2 is FQNEAQ (reference sequence). This CDR3 has 17 residues. Trimming cost V 1 base and J 1 base, with 16 bases left between them. CDR3 coding DNA: TGTGCCAGCAGCTTAGATCATGGGGACGGGGGGAACACTGAAGCTTTCTTT. Translated, it gives CASSLDHGDGGNTEAFF.

The gene calls are TRBV5-4 and TRBJ2-3; D gene uncertain. Germline V gives CDR1 SGHNT, CDR2 YYREEE (reference sequence). The CDR3 length is 14 residues. Deletions cut 5 bases from V and 3 bases from J, with 13 bases between. CDR3 sequence reads: CASSQAYTTDTQYF. The CDR3 DNA sequence: TGTGCCAGCAGTCAGGCATACACGACAGATACGCAGTATTTT.

The CDR3 loop reads CASSPPPSYGYTF. The CDR3 DNA reads as TGTGCCAGCAGTCCCCCCCCCTCCTATGGCTACACCTTC. The rearrangement uses TRBV28 and TRBJ1-2; D is unresolved. The CDR3 sequence is 13 residues long. CDR1 MDHEN and CDR2 SYDVKM come from the germline V gene. Trimming shortened V by 5 bases and J by 4 bases, and 11 bases separated the two germline ends.

The J gene is TRBJ2-3, the V gene TRBV19, with a tentative D call TRBD1 (5 bases). The CDR3 runs 11 residues. The germline V gene encodes CDR1 LNHDA and CDR2 SQIVND (reference sequence). V dropped 4 bases and J dropped 6 bases, with 5 bases sitting between them. CDR3 bases: TGTGCCAGTAGTAGGGGCGATACGCAGTATTTT. This translates into CASSRGDTQYF. Variable domain in full (rest from reference TRBV19 and TRBJ2-3): DGGITQSPKYLFRKEGQNVTLSCEQNLNHDAMYWYRQDPGQGLRLIYYSQIVNDFQKGDIAEGYSVSREKKESFPLTVTSAQKNPTAFYLCASSRGDTQYFGPGTRLTVL.

The chain is built from TRBV18 and TRBJ2-2; TRBD1 matches at 7 bases. Per the germline V gene, CDR1 is KGHSH and CDR2 is LQKENI. V shed 3 bases and J 1 base; nucleotides not matched to a gene: 2. The CDR3 is made up of 15 amino acids. The CDR3: CASSPRTGNTGELFF. The CDR3 region has the DNA TGTGCCAGCTCACCTCGGACAGGGAACACCGGGGAGCTGTTTTTT. Full variable domain (outside the CDR3, taken from reference TRBV18 and TRBJ2-2): NAGVMQNPRHLVRRRGQEARLRCSPMKGHSHVYWYRQLPEEGLKFMVYLQKENIIDESGMPKERFSAEFPKEGPSILRIQQVVRGDSAAYFCASSPRTGNTGELFFGEGSRLTVL.

The J gene is TRBJ2-7, the V gene TRBV27; D gene ambiguous. Trimming stripped 8 bases from V and 7 bases from J, with 12 bases between. The CDR3 consists of 11 residues. Germline CDR1 reads MNHEY; CDR2 reads SMNVEV (reference sequence). CDR3 sequence (DNA): TGTGCCAGCGTGTCCTCCGGGGAGCAGTACTTC. This sequence encodes CASVSSGEQYF.

Regarding this clone: Other DNA sequences in the sample encode the same CDR3. The V call is TRBV29-1, the J call TRBJ1-1; unclear D gene. V was clipped by 4 bases and J by 0 bases, with 6 bases between them. Per germline, CDR1 SQVTM and CDR2 ANQGSEA. The CDR3 extends over 12 amino acids. The CDR3 DNA sequence: TGCAGCGTTGGACGGTTGAACACTGAAGCTTTCTTT. It translates to CSVGRLNTEAFF.

The chain carries TRBV4-1 and TRBJ2-2, with a tentative D call TRBD1 (6 bases). CDR3 length: 16 residues. Germline CDR1 reads MGHRA; CDR2 reads YSYEKL. Trimming removed 0 bases at V and 6 bases at J, with 14 bases between. The CDR3 reads CASSQDQGLKAGELFF. The CDR3 DNA is TGCGCCAGCAGCCAAGATCAGGGGTTGAAGGCCGGGGAGCTGTTTTTT.

The chain uses TRBV27 and TRBJ2-5; D is unclear. The V gene's germline CDR1 is MNHEY and CDR2 SMNVEV (reference sequence). The CDR3 is 14 residues long. The V and J ends lost 0 bases and 5 bases respectively, with 10 bases between them. The CDR3 nucleotides read TGTGCCAGCAGTTTATCACCGGCCGGGGAGACCCAGTACTTC. It is translated as CASSLSPAGETQYF.

This chain joins TRBV29-1 and TRBJ2-1; D gene unclear. Germline CDR1 SQVTM, CDR2 ANQGSEA. The V end lost 7 bases, the J end lost 8 bases, and 12 bases lay between the germline ends. The length of the CDR3 is 11 residues. CDR3 residues: CSGLDWDEQFF. In DNA, the CDR3 is TGCAGCGGTCTAGACTGGGATGAGCAGTTCTTC.

V is TRBV11-2 and J is TRBJ2-1, with TRBD2 matching over 9 bases. V dropped 1 base and J dropped 1; count of bases not matched to a gene: 8. This CDR3 is built from 18 residues. In germline, CDR1 is SGHAT, CDR2 FQNNGV. In DNA, the CDR3 is TGTGCCAGCAGCTTAGTGACGGCGGGAGGGGAATCCTACAATGAGCAGTTCTTC. Protein sequence: CASSLVTAGGESYNEQFF.

The V gene is TRBV27, the J gene TRBJ2-5; D unresolved. Germline values: CDR1 MNHEY, CDR2 SMNVEV (reference sequence). Trimming cost V 9 bases and J 1 base, with 18 bases left between them. CDR3 length: 15 residues. CDR3 DNA: TGTGCCAGAGCAAATAGTCGGGCTACCCAAGAGACCCAGTACTTC. Translating gives CARANSRATQETQYF.

In this sample, this clone turned up once. This chain connects TRBV27 to TRBJ2-2; TRBD2 aligns across 8 bases. V lost 7 bases and J lost 1; bases outside the gene matches: 11. The germline V gene encodes CDR1 MNHEY and CDR2 SMNVEV (reference sequence). The CDR3 totals 17 residues. The CDR3 here is CASTTYLSGRNTGELFF. DNA for the CDR3: TGTGCCAGCACAACTTACCTAAGCGGGAGGAACACCGGGGAGCTGTTTTTT.

About this clone itself: Other DNA variants within this sample encode the same CDR3. V usage is TRBV30 and J usage is TRBJ1-2, with D possibly TRBD1 on 5 matching bases. V lost 5 bases and J lost 5, with 9 bases in between. The CDR3 has 11 amino acids. CDR1 GTSNPN and CDR2 SVGIG come from the germline V gene (reference sequence). The CDR3 DNA reads TGTGCCTGGGGGGACTTGTATGGCTACACCTTC. As protein: CAWGDLYGYTF. Complete variable domain (other parts from reference TRBV30 and TRBJ1-2): SQTIHQWPATLVQPVGSPLSLECTVEGTSNPNLYWYRQAAGRGLQLLFYSVGIGQISSEVPQNLSASRPQDRQFILSSKKLLLSDSGFYLCAWGDLYGYTFGSGTRLTVV.

The chain recombines TRBV19 with TRBJ2-5, with D maybe TRBD2 (6 bases). The germline V and J ends were trimmed by 1 base and 4 bases, with 13 bases remaining between them. CDR1 is LNHDA and CDR2 is SQIVND in the germline V gene (reference sequence). CDR3 size: 15 residues. DNA of the CDR3: TGTGCCAGTAGTATAGGGGGCGGGGCTGGAGAGACCCAGTACTTC. This translates into CASSIGGGAGETQYF.

The chain carries TRBV28 and TRBJ1-4; 10 bases are a match to TRBD1. The CDR3 consists of 15 residues. V lost 8 bases, J lost 10 bases, and 13 bases stayed unmatched. Germline-derived CDR1 and CDR2 are MDHEN and SYDVKM. The DNA of the CDR3 is TGTGCCAGCTACCCTCCGGGACAGGGGATCGGAAAACTGTTTTTT. Amino acids: CASYPPGQGIGKLFF.